Presented here are 26 T cell receptor beta chains from one specimen sequenced in a study of metastatic and nonmetastatic thyroid tumors. Through MiXCR, TCRdb re-clonotyped the PCR reads. The table has 20,000 or so clones, 35% to 40% seen once; the top ten hold roughly 25%. Thyroid surgery had not been preceded by any treatment in any patient. Sequences were obtained from tumor tissue. The origin of the receptors is a female donor with papillary thyroid cancer or a benign thyroid nodule (not recorded which). Some clones in this sample may be carry-over from other donors' samples.

This clone was seen a few times. CDR3 sequence: CASSYSGMGLAEAFF. CDR3 coding DNA: TGTGCCAGCAGTTACTCAGGCATGGGACTCGCTGAAGCTTTCTTT. The genes are TRBV6-6 and TRBJ1-1; possibly TRBD1 for D (5 bases). Germline values: CDR1 MNHNY, CDR2 SVGAGI (reference sequence). This CDR3 contains 15 residues. Trimming shortened V by 0 bases and J by 6 bases, and 14 bases separated the two germline ends.

This clone was counted between two and nine times. The chain employs TRBV12-5 and TRBJ2-2; the D gene is possibly TRBD2 (6 bases). V lost 5 bases to trimming and J lost 4 bases, with 11 bases between them. Germline V gene sequence: CDR1 LGHNT, CDR2 FRNRAP. CDR3 length: 14 residues. As DNA, the CDR3 is TGTGCTAGTGGTCTGGGGGGAACCACCGGGGAGCTGTTTTTT. Protein product: CASGLGGTTGELFF.

In this sample, this clone turned up a few times. The chain combines TRBV28 with TRBJ2-7, with D tentatively TRBD1 or TRBD2 (5 bases each). This CDR3 is 12 amino acids long. Trimming pared 10 bases from V and 6 bases from J, leaving 16 bases between. CDR1 MDHEN and CDR2 SYDVKM come from the germline V gene. The CDR3 bases are TGTGCCACCCACTTGAGGGGTAGCGAGCAGTACTTC. The encoded protein is CATHLRGSEQYF.

This clone was picked up a small number of times. J is TRBJ2-7 and V is TRBV6-1; TRBD2 matches 11 bases. Germline V gene sequence: CDR1 MNHNS, CDR2 SASEGT. This CDR3 region has 16 residues. The V gene end was trimmed by 6 bases and the J gene end by 0 bases; junction bases not matched to a gene: 7. The CDR3 nucleotides read TGTGCCAGCAGGAGGACTAGCGGGCCAAGCTCCTACGAGCAGTACTTC. As protein: CASRRTSGPSSYEQYF.

The gene calls are TRBV28 and TRBJ2-1; 9 nucleotides match TRBD2. Per germline, CDR1 MDHEN and CDR2 SYDVKM. V trimming: 6 bases; J trimming: 6 bases; junction bases outside the gene matches: 12. CDR3 length: 16 amino acids. The CDR3 loop reads CASSPGGLANPNEQFF. The CDR3 bases are TGTGCCAGCAGCCCCGGGGGACTAGCTAACCCCAATGAGCAGTTCTTC.

The J gene is TRBJ2-6, the V gene TRBV9; D is uncertain. The V end lost 1 base, the J end lost 3 bases, and 5 bases lay between the germline ends. CDR3 length: 14 amino acids. Germline-derived CDR1 and CDR2 are SGDLS and YYNGEE. The DNA for the CDR3 is TGTGCCAGCAGCGTACCGGTTGGGGCCAACGTCCTGACTTTC. This sequence encodes CASSVPVGANVLTF.

The chain has TRBV6-5 and TRBJ2-7, with TRBD2 matching over 7 bases. This CDR3 is 14 amino acids long. Germline loops: CDR1 MNHEY, CDR2 SVGAGI. With 0 bases clipped from V and 4 bases from J, the junction kept 3 bases outside the gene matches. The CDR3 bases are TGTGCCAGCAGTTACTCAGGGGAGGGATACGAGCAGTACTTC. As protein: CASSYSGEGYEQYF.

The rearrangement joins TRBV6-2 or TRBV6-3 to TRBJ1-2; no reliable D call. CDR3 length equals 13 residues. V lost 4 bases and J lost 7, with 13 bases in between. The germline V gene has CDR1 MNHEY and CDR2 SVGEGT. The CDR3 nucleotides read TGTGCCAGCAGTTTAGGAACAGCTGGTGGCTACACCTTC. Its translation is CASSLGTAGGYTF.

This sequence joins TRBV19 and TRBJ2-7, with D tentatively TRBD2 (5 bases). This CDR3 is 13 amino acids long. Germline V gives CDR1 LNHDA, CDR2 SQIVND (reference sequence). V lost 7 bases and J 7 bases, leaving 17 bases between the germline ends. CDR3 region: CASISRAGEEQYF. The CDR3 nucleotides are TGTGCCAGTATCTCCCGTGCCGGGGAAGAGCAGTACTTC.

This chain joins TRBV2 and TRBJ1-5; weak D call: TRBD1 (6 bases). From germline, CDR1 is SNHLY and CDR2 FYNNEI. Trimming pared 6 bases from V and 0 bases from J, leaving 12 bases between. The CDR3 loop spans 15 amino acids. For the CDR3, the DNA is TGTGCCAGCAGCCTGACAGGCGATAGCAATCAGCCCCAGCATTTT. The encoded protein is CASSLTGDSNQPQHF.

This clone was found a few times. The rearrangement joins TRBV20-1 to TRBJ2-7; possible D gene TRBD2, 6 bases. This CDR3 region has 15 residues. Germline V gene sequence: CDR1 DFQATT, CDR2 SNEGSKA (reference sequence). V lost 0 bases and J lost 2, with 14 bases in between. The CDR3 DNA sequence: TGCAGTGCTAGAGATTACAGCGGGCAGACCTACGAGCAGTACTTC. Translating it yields CSARDYSGQTYEQYF.

In this sample, this clone turned up a few times. The junction departs from the called germline gene at one end, perhaps through a read error. The CDR3: CASSEGGDTQFF. The CDR3 region has the DNA TGTGCCAGCAGTGAAGGCGGAGATACGCAGTTTTTT. The V and J genes are TRBV6-1 and TRBJ2-3; no firm D call. From germline, CDR1 is MNHNS and CDR2 SASEGT. The CDR3 is 12 amino acids.

J is TRBJ2-7 and V is TRBV6-1; 11 nucleotides match TRBD2. V lost 6 bases and J lost 3; bases outside the gene matches: 4. Germline values: CDR1 MNHNS, CDR2 SASEGT. The length of the CDR3 is 14 residues. The CDR3 DNA follows: TGTGCCAGCAGGCCTAGCGGGGGGCACTACGAGCAGTACTTC. This gives the protein CASRPSGGHYEQYF.

V and J are TRBV3-1 and TRBJ1-4; D gene unclear. The CDR3 consists of 13 residues. The V end lost 8 bases, the J end lost 4 bases, and 11 bases lay between the germline ends. Germline V gene lookup returns CDR1 LGHDT and CDR2 YNNKEL (reference sequence). CDR3 residues: CASWAWRNEKLFF. The CDR3 DNA reads as TGTGCCAGCTGGGCGTGGCGTAATGAAAAACTGTTTTTT. Full variable domain (outside the CDR3, taken from reference TRBV3-1 and TRBJ1-4): DTAVSQTPKYLVTQMGNDKSIKCEQNLGHDTMYWYKQDSKKFLKIMFSYNNKELIINETVPNRFSPKSPDKAHLNLHINSLELGDSAVYFCASWAWRNEKLFFGSGTQLSVL.

This clone is medium-sized within its sample. The chain is built from TRBV6-1 and TRBJ2-3; TRBD1 might be the D (7 bases). This CDR3 is built from 16 residues. V was shortened by 2 bases and J by 2 bases, with 14 bases between the two germline ends. Germline loops: CDR1 MNHNS, CDR2 SASEGT. The CDR3 nucleotides are TGTGCCAGCAGTGAAAGCCAGGGGGGCCTCACAGATACGCAGTATTTT. It codes for CASSESQGGLTDTQYF.

The chain is built from TRBV6-6 and TRBJ1-6, with D unclear. Germline V gives CDR1 MNHNY, CDR2 SVGAGI (reference sequence). V dropped 2 bases and J dropped 0 bases, with 8 bases sitting between them. The CDR3 extends over 16 amino acids. CDR3 sequence: CASSYGGSSYNSPLHF. DNA of the CDR3: TGTGCCAGCAGTTACGGCGGGAGCTCCTATAATTCACCCCTCCACTTT.

The chain is built from TRBV11-3 and TRBJ2-2, with D possibly TRBD1 on 6 matching bases. There are 15 residues in the CDR3. The ends were cut back, 3 bases at V and 2 bases at J, with 10 bases in the middle. The germline gives CDR1 SGHNT, CDR2 YENEEA. CDR3 sequence (DNA): TGTGCCAGCAGCTTCGACAGGATAAACACCGGGGAGCTGTTTTTT. Translation: CASSFDRINTGELFF.

The V call is TRBV10-3, the J call TRBJ2-7; 11 nucleotides align to TRBD2. Germline values: CDR1 ENHRY, CDR2 SYGVKD. V gave up 4 bases and J gave up 0 bases; unmatched junction bases: 8. This CDR3 contains 17 residues. The CDR3: CAISAELAGVLSYEQYF. Here the CDR3 DNA reads TGTGCCATCAGTGCCGAACTAGCGGGAGTGCTCTCCTACGAGCAGTACTTC.

The rearrangement joins TRBV6-1 to TRBJ2-1, with 8 bases aligning to TRBD1. This CDR3 has 14 residues. The V segment lost 6 bases and the J segment 8 bases; nucleotides outside the gene matches: 9. CDR1 and CDR2 from the germline V gene are MNHNS and SASEGT. The CDR3 sequence: CASRTGQANHEQFF. For the CDR3, the DNA is TGTGCCAGCAGGACGGGACAGGCCAACCATGAGCAGTTCTTC.

The chain combines TRBV27 with TRBJ2-3; D is tentatively TRBD1 or TRBD2 (5 bases each). Trimming shortened V by 5 bases and J by 0 bases, and 9 bases separated the two germline ends. Germline V CDR1 and CDR2: MNHEY, SMNVEV (reference sequence). CDR3 length: 14 residues. CDR3 sequence: CASSPGASTDTQYF. The CDR3 DNA reads as TGTGCCAGCAGTCCCGGGGCTAGCACAGATACGCAGTATTTT.

J is TRBJ1-2 and V is TRBV7-3, with D perhaps matching TRBD1 (6 bases). V was shortened by 1 base and J by 8 bases, with 11 bases between the two germline ends. The CDR3 covers 13 residues. CDR1 is SGHTA, CDR2 FQGTGA, per germline. The CDR3 nucleotides are TGTGCCAGCAGCTTAAGCACAGGGAAGGGCTACACCTTC. This sequence encodes CASSLSTGKGYTF.

This clone was picked up a small number of times. V gene TRBV6-5 combines with J gene TRBJ2-7; maybe TRBD1 (6 bases). The V end lost 4 bases, the J end lost 5 bases, and 18 bases lay between the germline ends. The CDR3 loop spans 15 amino acids. Germline lookup yields CDR1 MNHEY and CDR2 SVGAGI. The CDR3 is CASSSTGQTIDEQYF. DNA of the CDR3: TGTGCCAGCAGTTCCACCGGACAGACGATCGACGAGCAGTACTTC.

This clone was counted once. J is TRBJ2-6 and V is TRBV24-1; 8 nucleotides agree with TRBD2. V shed 6 bases, J shed 2 bases, and the junction held 8 bases outside the gene matches. CDR1 is KGHDR and CDR2 is SFDVKD in the germline V gene. The CDR3 is 17 amino acids. The CDR3 spells CATSKAGGPAGANVLTF. Written as DNA, the CDR3 is TGTGCCACCAGTAAGGCGGGAGGACCGGCTGGGGCCAACGTCCTGACTTTC.

This clone was seen a handful of times. The chain recombines TRBV2 with TRBJ2-7; 8 bases agree with TRBD2. The CDR3 is 13 amino acids. Looked up from germline, CDR1 is SNHLY and CDR2 is FYNNEI. Trimming cost V 4 bases and J 6 bases; bases outside gene matches: 5. CDR3 sequence: CASSGGREAEQYF. CDR3 coding DNA: TGTGCCAGCAGTGGAGGGCGGGAGGCCGAGCAGTACTTC.

This clone has just a few counts. This chain connects TRBV19 to TRBJ1-2; no definite D call. Looked up from germline, CDR1 is LNHDA and CDR2 is SQIVND (reference sequence). Trimming shortened V by 3 bases and J by 4 bases, and 15 bases separated the two germline ends. The length of the CDR3 is 15 residues. Here the CDR3 reads CASSIFDGFSYGYTF. CDR3 coding DNA: TGTGCCAGTAGTATTTTCGACGGCTTTAGCTATGGCTACACCTTC.

This clone was counted between two and nine times. This chain's CDR3 is CASSANYNEQFF. The DNA of the CDR3 is TGTGCCAGCAGTGCCAACTACAATGAGCAGTTCTTC. The chain is built from TRBV12-3 or TRBV12-4 and TRBJ2-1; D remains ambiguous. The CDR3 runs to 12 residues. Trimming pared 5 bases from V and 3 bases from J, leaving 5 bases between.